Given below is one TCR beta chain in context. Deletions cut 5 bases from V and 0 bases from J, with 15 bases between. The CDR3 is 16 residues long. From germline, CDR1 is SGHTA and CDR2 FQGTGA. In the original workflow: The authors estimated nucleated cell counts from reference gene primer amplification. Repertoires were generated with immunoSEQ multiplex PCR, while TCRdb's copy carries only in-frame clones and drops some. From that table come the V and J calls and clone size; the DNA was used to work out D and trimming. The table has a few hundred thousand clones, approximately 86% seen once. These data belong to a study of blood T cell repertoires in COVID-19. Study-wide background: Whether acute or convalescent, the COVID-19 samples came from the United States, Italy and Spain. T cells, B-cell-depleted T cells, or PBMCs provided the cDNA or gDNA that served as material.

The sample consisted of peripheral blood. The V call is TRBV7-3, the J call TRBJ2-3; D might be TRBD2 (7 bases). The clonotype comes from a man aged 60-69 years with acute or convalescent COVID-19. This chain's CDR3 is CASSPTGGSSTDTQYF. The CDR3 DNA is TGTGCCAGCAGCCCAACGGGGGGCTCTAGCACAGATACGCAGTATTTT.